Listed below are T cell receptor beta chains from one sample, sequenced in a study of shared clonotypes between healthy human individuals. Assay: immunoSEQ multiplex PCR; the TCRdb copy retains only in-frame clones and omits some. The sample contains 2 million to 2.5 million clones, around 96% of which appear only once. What was sequenced was naive CD8+ T cells sorted from blood. Source of these receptors: a man between 18 and 35 years old in good health. Both conserved end residues are part of each CDR3. D genes are given only for firm matches. Size values are once, few and many counts, or a class for expanded clones, and some rows have none.

TRBJ2-5,-,-,TRBV6-1,TGTGCCAGCAGTGAAGAAATGATCCAAGAGACCCAGTACTTC,CASSEEMIQETQYF
TRBJ2-1,-,-,TRBV13,TGTGCCAGCACGCAAGAATCGGGAGTGGCCTACAATGAGCAGTTCTTC,CASTQESGVAYNEQFF
TRBJ1-1,-,-,TRBV7-9,TGTGCCAGCAGCCTCACGATAGGGATGAACACTGAAGCTTTCTTT,CASSLTIGMNTEAFF
TRBJ2-2,-,once,TRBV5-1,TGCGCCAGCAGCTTGGGGGCAGGGGACACCGGGGAGCTGTTTTTT,CASSLGAGDTGELFF
TRBJ1-1,-,few,TRBV5-1,TGCGCCAGCAGCTGGGACGGTATGAACACTGAAGCTTTCTTT,CASSWDGMNTEAFF
TRBJ1-2,-,-,TRBV9,TGTGCCAGCAGCGTAGAAGCGGGGGGTGATGGCTACACCTTC,CASSVEAGGDGYTF
TRBJ2-7,-,-,TRBV28,TGTGCCAGCAGTTTATCCCCAGGTCACAACGAGCAGTACTTC,CASSLSPGHNEQYF
TRBJ1-1,-,-,TRBV27,TGTGCCAGCAGTTTTCGGGGGGGACCGAACACTGAAGCTTTCTTT,CASSFRGGPNTEAFF
TRBJ1-5,-,once,TRBV7-8,TGTGCCAGCAGCGCCCGGACAGAGGGAGGCCAGCCCCAGCATTTT,CASSARTEGGQPQHF
TRBJ2-7,-,-,TRBV2,TGTGCCAGCCTTAGCTCCTACGAGCAGTACTTC,CASLSSYEQYF
TRBJ2-7,-,once,TRBV10-3,TGTGCCATCAGTGAGATGGGGGACTACGAGCAGTACTTC,CAISEMGDYEQYF
TRBJ2-3,TRBD2,-,TRBV7-6,TGTGCCAGCAGCCGACTAGCGGGGCTCACAGATACGCAGTATTTT,CASSRLAGLTDTQYF
TRBJ2-1,-,-,TRBV30,TGTGCCTGGAGTGTGGTTGGAACTGAGCAGTTCTTC,CAWSVVGTEQFF
TRBJ2-7,-,-,TRBV28,TGTGCCTGCGAGACCGGGGGCCCAAGGACGGACTTC,CACETGGPRTDF
TRBJ2-1,-,-,TRBV9,TGTGCCAGCAGTTCAACGGGCTACAATGAGCAGTTCTTC,CASSSTGYNEQFF
TRBJ1-4,-,-,TRBV28,TGTGCCAGCAGTTTTCTTCAGGGAGTGGAGGAAAAACTGTTTTTT,CASSFLQGVEEKLFF